A selection of T cell receptor beta chains follows, all from one sample in a study of blood T cells in healthy people across ages. TCRdb fed the 5' RACE reads into MiXCR, producing one record per CDR3 protein. The sample includes roughly 2 million distinct CDR3 sequences, roughly 52% of them seen just once. Sequencing used blood. These receptors came from a woman aged 40 to 50 in good health. CDR3s include the opening cysteine and the closing phenylalanine or tryptophan. D genes are given only for firm matches.

V	J	D	CDR3
TRBV29-1	TRBJ1-2	TRBD1	CSVPGGAYGYTF
TRBV9	TRBJ2-7	NA	CASRAGESDEQYF
TRBV6-6	TRBJ1-5	NA	CASSYRGLGNQPQHF
TRBV12-5	TRBJ2-1	NA	CASAPRAGGEYNEQFF
TRBV28	TRBJ2-5	NA	CASSRGAGHQETQYF
TRBV7-2	TRBJ2-7	TRBD1	CASKAGQGLYEQYF
TRBV28	TRBJ1-1	NA	CASNGHIGLDTEAFF
TRBV15	TRBJ1-2	NA	CATSRDSTLGYGYTF
TRBV20-1	TRBJ2-7	TRBD1	CSARMFGQGSYEQYF
TRBV7-2	TRBJ2-3	NA	CASSSDIVGGTQYF
TRBV4-3	TRBJ2-1	NA	CASSQVLSSYNEQFF
TRBV5-1	TRBJ2-3	NA	CASSLEGHTDTQYF
TRBV6-5	TRBJ2-7	NA	CASSSGWDAQYF
TRBV7-2	TRBJ2-5	NA	CASRAGEVGKGEQYF
TRBV12-3/TRBV12-4	TRBJ2-3	NA	CASRLASLNTDTQYF
TRBV27	TRBJ2-5	TRBD1	CASSSRQGAGNEQYF
TRBV29-1	TRBJ1-2	NA	CSVKTGRARGYTF
TRBV2	TRBJ2-7	TRBD2	CASKASGENYEQYF
TRBV2	TRBJ2-1	NA	CASPFNEQFF
TRBV6-5	TRBJ2-3	TRBD1	CASRQGNADTQYF
TRBV20-1	TRBJ2-3	NA	CSARGLPTDTQYF